This entry lists 31 T cell receptor beta chains sequenced from one sample in a study of blood T cell repertoires in COVID-19. Libraries were prepared by immunoSEQ multiplex PCR; TCRdb keeps only in-frame clonotypes and omits some of them. The sample lists some 170,000 clones, around 76% occurring once. Sequencing was performed on peripheral blood. The receptors were sampled from a woman in her 70s with acute or convalescent COVID-19.

The sample holds one count of this clone. The chain employs TRBV3-1 (or the pseudogene TRBV3-2) and TRBJ1-1; D remains ambiguous. This CDR3 has 16 amino acids. CDR1 is LGHDT and CDR2 is YNNKEL in the germline V gene (reference sequence). Between the trimmed V and J ends, which lost 2 bases and 2 bases, there was a span of 15 bases. CDR3 sequence: CASSQLLFSSNTEAFF. CDR3 nucleotides: TGTGCCAGCAGCCAATTACTATTCTCATCAAACACTGAAGCTTTCTTT.

V and J are TRBV7-9 and TRBJ1-6; D remains unclear. Germline V CDR1 and CDR2: SEHNR, FQNEAQ (reference sequence). Trimming took off 7 bases at V and 5 bases at J, with 18 bases between the two ends. This CDR3 is built from 16 residues. The CDR3 DNA is TGTGCCAGCACCCCTTCCTCTCCCCCTGATAATTCACCCCTCCACTTT. Protein sequence: CASTPSSPPDNSPLHF. The full variable domain, rest sourced from reference TRBV7-9 and TRBJ1-6, is DTGVSQNPRHKITKRGQNVTFRCDPISEHNRLYWYRQTLGQGPEFLTYFQNEAQLEKSRLLSDRFSAERPKGSFSTLEIQRTEQGDSAMYLCASTPSSPPDNSPLHFGNGTRLTVT.

The count of this clone is one. The chain uses TRBV28 and TRBJ2-7; 7 nucleotides match TRBD1. The CDR3 length is 12 residues. The germline V gene has CDR1 MDHEN and CDR2 SYDVKM. The V gene end was trimmed by 10 bases and the J gene end by 4 bases; junction bases not matched to a gene: 7. CDR3 sequence reads: CATGDSFYEQYF. Here the CDR3 DNA reads TGTGCCACCGGGGACAGTTTTTACGAGCAGTACTTC.

The gene calls are TRBV28 and TRBJ1-2; a possible D gene is TRBD1 (6 bases). Trimming stripped 3 bases from V and 6 bases from J, with 17 bases between. The V gene's germline CDR1 is MDHEN and CDR2 SYDVKM. CDR3 length: 15 residues. The CDR3 is CASSFLEGGVNGYTF. DNA for the CDR3: TGTGCCAGCAGTTTCCTAGAAGGGGGGGTCAATGGCTACACCTTC.

This clone has more than one count but fewer than ten. The chain combines TRBV16 with TRBJ1-1, with TRBD1 identical over 9 bases. The CDR3 length is 14 residues. Germline V lookup: CDR1 KGHSY, CDR2 FQNENV. The V segment lost 6 bases and the J segment 5 bases; nucleotides outside the gene matches: 7. CDR3 region: CASRTQGAGTEAFF. CDR3 bases: TGTGCCAGCAGAACACAGGGGGCTGGAACTGAAGCTTTCTTT.

This clone was found once. This rearrangement joins TRBV19 to TRBJ2-1; the match to TRBD1 covers 9 bases. Germline CDR1 and CDR2: LNHDA and SQIVND (reference sequence). The CDR3 spans 14 residues. The ends lost 9 bases at V and 8 bases at J; junction bases unmatched: 11. CDR3 region: CASRDRDGTDEQFF. CDR3 DNA: TGTGCCAGCCGGGACAGGGATGGTACGGATGAGCAGTTCTTC.

The gene calls are TRBV5-1 and TRBJ1-2; TRBD1 matches at 7 bases. The CDR3 loop spans 14 amino acids. V lost 4 bases, J lost 4 bases, and 7 bases stayed unmatched. Germline lookup yields CDR1 SGHRS and CDR2 YFSETQ. DNA for the CDR3: TGCGCCAGCAGCCAGGGGGAGGATTTCTATGGCTACACCTTC. Protein product: CASSQGEDFYGYTF.

The rearrangement uses TRBV6-5 and TRBJ1-6; 10 bases align to TRBD1. Trimming at V came to 6 bases and at J to 6 bases, leaving 2 bases not matched to a gene. This CDR3 has 14 amino acids. Germline lookup yields CDR1 MNHEY and CDR2 SVGAGI. This CDR3 is CASSRTGGNSPLHF. CDR3 bases: TGTGCCAGCAGCCGGACAGGGGGTAATTCACCCCTCCACTTT.

V gene TRBV2 combines with J gene TRBJ2-3, with 11 bases identical to TRBD2. The V segment lost 4 bases and the J segment 1 base; nucleotides outside the gene matches: 16. The CDR3 is 20 residues long. Germline V gives CDR1 SNHLY, CDR2 FYNNEI. CDR3 bases: TGTGCCAGCAGTGTCTCTGTTCTTCCGGGACTAGCGGAACGCACAGATACGCAGTATTTT. It yields the protein CASSVSVLPGLAERTDTQYF.

The V and J genes are TRBV11-1 and TRBJ2-7; TRBD2 aligns across 8 bases. This CDR3 comprises 14 residues. With 4 bases clipped from V and 3 bases from J, the junction kept 5 bases outside the gene matches. Germline V gene data show CDR1 as SGHAT and CDR2 as FQDESV (reference sequence). The CDR3 is CASSSRGGIYEQYF. CDR3 nucleotides: TGTGCCAGCAGCTCACGGGGGGGGATCTACGAGCAGTACTTC.

The rearrangement uses TRBV7-8 and TRBJ1-5, with D possibly matching TRBD1 (6 bases). Germline lookup yields CDR1 SGHVS and CDR2 FQNEAQ. V lost 5 bases and J lost 7, with 24 bases in between. This CDR3 has 17 residues. The CDR3 spells CASSPRYGLNQGQPQHF. The DNA for the CDR3 is TGTGCCAGCAGCCCCCGTTATGGTTTAAACCAGGGGCAGCCCCAGCATTTT.

V and J are TRBV28 and TRBJ2-7; the match to TRBD2 covers 7 bases. V lost 6 bases to trimming and J lost 1 base; unmatched junction nucleotides: 6. Germline-derived CDR1 and CDR2 are MDHEN and SYDVKM. CDR3 length: 14 residues. The DNA of the CDR3 is TGTGCCAGCAGCGAGCGGGGTCATTCCTACGAGCAGTACTTC. Translating it yields CASSERGHSYEQYF.

Concerning this clone itself: Other DNA sequences within the sample encode an identical CDR3. The chain joins TRBV24-1 to TRBJ2-1; TRBD2 agrees at 8 bases. V shed 0 bases, J shed 7 bases, and the junction held 4 bases outside the gene matches. The CDR3 contains 15 residues. Germline CDR1 KGHDR, CDR2 SFDVKD. CDR3 residues: CATSDLGLAGNEQFF. The CDR3 coding sequence is TGTGCCACCAGTGATTTGGGACTAGCTGGAAATGAGCAGTTCTTC.

The V and J genes are TRBV7-3 and TRBJ2-3; D remains unclear. CDR1 and CDR2 (germline): SGHTA, FQGTGA. Trimming removed 5 bases at V and 5 bases at J, with 11 bases between. The CDR3 is made up of 13 amino acids. The chain's CDR3 is CASSTTSGDTQYF. CDR3 nucleotides: TGTGCCAGCAGCACAACCTCTGGAGATACGCAGTATTTT.

This sequence joins TRBV3-1 (or the pseudogene TRBV3-2) and TRBJ1-2, with D hard to call. The V gene lost 3 bases and the J gene lost 1 base, with 9 bases spanning the gap. This CDR3 has 14 amino acids. Germline V gene sequence: CDR1 LGHDT, CDR2 YNNKEL (reference sequence). CDR3 nucleotides: TGTGCCAGCAGCCAGAAGCGGGTTAACTATGGCTACACCTTC. The encoded protein is CASSQKRVNYGYTF.

As concerns this clone: This CDR3 is also generated by other DNA sequences in the sample. This rearrangement joins TRBV5-8 to TRBJ1-1, with D hard to call. Germline assignment: CDR1 SGHTS and CDR2 YDEGEE. CDR3 length: 12 residues. V was pared by 2 bases and J by 5 bases, with 7 bases between. Here the CDR3 DNA reads TGTGCCAGCAGCTTCCCCCGTACTGAAGCTTTCTTT. Its translation: CASSFPRTEAFF.

This clone appeared once. The genes are TRBV28 and TRBJ1-1, with D possibly matching TRBD1 (5 bases). Germline-derived CDR1 and CDR2 are MDHEN and SYDVKM. This CDR3 has 15 amino acids. Trimming removed 5 bases at V and 5 bases at J, with 18 bases between. The CDR3 here is CASSTNRQGGTEAFF. CDR3 DNA: TGTGCCAGCAGTACAAACCGCCAGGGAGGAACTGAAGCTTTCTTT.

This sequence joins TRBV20-1 and TRBJ2-1; D call uncertain. The CDR3 is made up of 15 amino acids. Looked up from germline, CDR1 is DFQATT and CDR2 is SNEGSKA (reference sequence). V gave up 3 bases and J gave up 5 bases, with 17 bases separating them. CDR3 in amino acids: CSASMPAGDDNEQFF. CDR3 DNA: TGCAGTGCTAGTATGCCGGCAGGTGATGACAATGAGCAGTTCTTC.

The chain recombines TRBV3-1 (or the pseudogene TRBV3-2) with TRBJ1-1; no clear D gene. V lost 9 bases to trimming and J lost 4 bases, with 15 bases between them. The V gene's germline CDR1 is LGHDT and CDR2 YNNKEL (reference sequence). The CDR3 totals 13 residues. The CDR3 loop reads CASFGRRSTEAFF. The CDR3 region has the DNA TGTGCCAGTTTTGGGAGGAGAAGCACTGAAGCTTTCTTT.

The rearrangement links TRBV1 to TRBJ2-5; the table names TRBD2, a call not compared with the DNA. TRBV1 is a pseudogene locus. This CDR3 contains 18 residues. The DNA of the CDR3 is TGCACCAGCAGCCAGAACCGAACGGGGGAGACCGTGGAAGAGACCCAGTACTTC. Residues: CTSSQNRTGETVEETQYF.

This CDR3 is CASSTLQGNTIYF. The CDR3 DNA follows: TGTGCCAGCAGCACCCTACAGGGAAACACCATATATTTT. The rearrangement joins TRBV5-6 to TRBJ1-3; D is uncertain. The CDR3 consists of 13 residues. Trimming left V 4 bases short and J 4 bases short, with 9 bases between. The germline V gene has CDR1 SGHDT and CDR2 YYEEEE.

The V gene is TRBV6-4, the J gene TRBJ2-1; D might be TRBD2 (5 bases). The ends were cut back, 7 bases at V and 5 bases at J, with 15 bases in the middle. This CDR3 comprises 14 residues. Germline V CDR1 and CDR2: MRHNA, SNTAGT. CDR3 sequence (DNA): TGTGCCAGCAAGCGGACGGGCAATCACAATGAGCAGTTCTTC. Amino acids: CASKRTGNHNEQFF.

CDR3 DNA: TGTGCCAGCAGCCACCACCGACTAGCGGGAGGTCGGGAGACCCAGTACTTC. It yields the protein CASSHHRLAGGRETQYF. The genes are TRBV3-1 (or the pseudogene TRBV3-2) and TRBJ2-5; 13 positions match TRBD2. The junction had 9 bases not matched to a gene; V was cut back by 3 bases and J by 5 bases. The germline gives CDR1 LGHDT, CDR2 YNNKEL (reference sequence). CDR3 size: 17 residues.

V is TRBV11-2 and J is TRBJ1-1; the D gene is possibly TRBD1 (5 bases). Germline lookup yields CDR1 SGHAT and CDR2 FQNNGV. The germline V and J ends were trimmed by 5 bases and 7 bases, with 20 bases remaining between them. This CDR3 is 15 amino acids long. CDR3 in DNA: TGTGCCAGCAGCCGGGGGTCGGGGTCCCGCGGTGAAGCTTTCTTT. This codes for CASSRGSGSRGEAFF.

The table lists this clone with a few counts. This rearrangement joins TRBV9 to TRBJ1-3, with a possible D match to TRBD1 (6 bases). This CDR3 is built from 15 residues. V was trimmed by 1 base and J by 3 bases, leaving 11 bases between them. Germline CDR1 is SGDLS and CDR2 is YYNGEE. The CDR3 sequence is CASSVTGSVGNTIYF. CDR3 bases: TGTGCCAGCAGCGTAACAGGGAGTGTTGGAAACACCATATATTTT.

The chain joins TRBV9 to TRBJ2-1; a possible D gene is TRBD2 (6 bases). The CDR3 sequence is 15 residues long. Germline V gene lookup returns CDR1 SGDLS and CDR2 YYNGEE. The V and J ends lost 0 bases and 4 bases respectively, with 11 bases between them. The CDR3: CASSVGGEVYNEQFF. As DNA, the CDR3 is TGTGCCAGCAGCGTAGGAGGGGAGGTTTACAATGAGCAGTTCTTC.

This chain uses TRBV2 with TRBJ1-3; D might be TRBD1 (6 bases). Trimming pared 8 bases from V and 1 base from J, leaving 15 bases between. CDR1 is SNHLY and CDR2 is FYNNEI in the germline V gene. The CDR3 extends over 15 amino acids. The CDR3 sequence is CASETTGSSGNTIYF. In DNA form, the CDR3 reads TGTGCCAGCGAGACGACAGGTTCATCTGGAAACACCATATATTTT.

The chain carries TRBV15 and TRBJ1-1; 8 bases line up with TRBD1. V dropped 1 base and J dropped 4; count of bases not matched to a gene: 5. Germline values: CDR1 LNHNV, CDR2 YYDKDF (reference sequence). This CDR3 spans 15 amino acids. This CDR3 is CATSRGHRGGTEAFF. In nucleotides, the CDR3 is TGTGCCACCAGCAGAGGTCACAGGGGGGGCACTGAAGCTTTCTTT.

This chain connects TRBV28 to TRBJ1-1; a possible D gene is TRBD1 (5 bases). The V end was cut by 4 bases, the J end by 7 bases, with 13 bases between. The CDR3 sequence is 13 residues long. The germline V gene has CDR1 MDHEN and CDR2 SYDVKM. The CDR3 here is CASSSRQHREAFF. In nucleotides, the CDR3 is TGTGCCAGCAGTTCGAGACAGCACCGTGAAGCTTTCTTT.

The chain carries TRBV10-3 and TRBJ1-2; perhaps TRBD1 as D (5 bases). V shed 5 bases and J shed 11 bases, with 15 bases lying between them. The CDR3 consists of 12 residues. Per the germline V gene, CDR1 is ENHRY and CDR2 is SYGVKD. CDR3 DNA: TGTGCCATCAGTCAGACGACAGAACTATACACCTTC. Protein: CAISQTTELYTF.

This clone has more than one count but fewer than ten. The junction and the germline gene differ at one end; a read error may be behind it. The rearrangement links TRBV5-3 to TRBJ2-7; no clear D gene. TRBV5-3 is labeled an ORF, and its function is uncertain. This CDR3 has 12 residues. This chain's CDR3 is CARSSSHAEEYF. CDR3 nucleotides: TGTGCCAGAAGCTCATCCCATGCCGAGGAGTACTTC.